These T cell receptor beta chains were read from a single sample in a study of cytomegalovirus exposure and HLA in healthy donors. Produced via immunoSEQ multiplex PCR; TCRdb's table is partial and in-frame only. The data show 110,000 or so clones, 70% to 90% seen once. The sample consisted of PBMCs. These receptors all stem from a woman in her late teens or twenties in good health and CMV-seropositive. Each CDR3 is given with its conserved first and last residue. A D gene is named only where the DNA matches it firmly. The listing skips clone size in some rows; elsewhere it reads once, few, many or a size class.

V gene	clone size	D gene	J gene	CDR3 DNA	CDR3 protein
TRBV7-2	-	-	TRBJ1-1	TGTGCCAGCAGCTTAACAGGAAAGAACACTGAAGCTTTCTTT	CASSLTGKNTEAFF
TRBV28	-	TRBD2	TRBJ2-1	TGTGCCAGCAGTTTAAGACTAGCGGAGTACAATGAGCAGTTCTTC	CASSLRLAEYNEQFF
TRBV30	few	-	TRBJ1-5	TGTGCCTGGAGTGTGTCAGGGATCAATCAGCCCCAGCATTTT	CAWSVSGINQPQHF
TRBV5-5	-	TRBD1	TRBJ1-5	TGTGCCAGCAGCGTGACTCAGGGGGGTAGTCCCCAGCATTTT	CASSVTQGGSPQHF
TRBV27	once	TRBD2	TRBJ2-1	TGTGCCAGCAGTTCCACACGACTAGCGGGAGTCTACAATGAGCAGTTCTTC	CASSSTRLAGVYNEQFF
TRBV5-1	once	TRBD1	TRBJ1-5	TGCGCCAGCAGCGGCGGGACAGGAGGTCAGCCCCAGCATTTT	CASSGGTGGQPQHF
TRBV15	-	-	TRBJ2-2	TGTGCCACCAGCGGGAGGCTTACGGGGGAGCTGTTTTTT	CATSGRLTGELFF
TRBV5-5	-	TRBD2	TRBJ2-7	TGTGCCAGCAGCTCGGGACTAGCGGTCTACGAGCAGTACTTC	CASSSGLAVYEQYF
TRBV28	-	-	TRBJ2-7	TGTGCCAGCAGTTCGACATTTTCCGAGCAGTACTTC	CASSSTFSEQYF
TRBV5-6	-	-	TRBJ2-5	TGTGCCAGCACCCCCGTCGGCAGGGGACAAGAGACCCAGTACTTC	CASTPVGRGQETQYF
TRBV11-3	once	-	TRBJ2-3	TGTGCCAGCAGCTTAAAACTGCTAGATACGCAGTATTTT	CASSLKLLDTQYF
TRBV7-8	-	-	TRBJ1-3	TGTGCCAGCAGCCCAGACTTCACCATATATTTT	CASSPDFTIYF
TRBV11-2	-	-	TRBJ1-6	TGTGCCAGCAGCTTAACAGCTGGCGATAATTCACCCCTCCACTTT	CASSLTAGDNSPLHF
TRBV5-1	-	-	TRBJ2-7	TGCGCCAGCAGCCTTCAGGGCGGCGCCTACGAGCAGTACTTC	CASSLQGGAYEQYF
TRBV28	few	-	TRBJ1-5	TGTGCCAGCAGTTTGCCTCCTGACTGGCATTTT	CASSLPPDWHF
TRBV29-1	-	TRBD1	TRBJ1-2	TGCAGCGTCCAACAGGGGATGTATGGCTACACCTTC	CSVQQGMYGYTF
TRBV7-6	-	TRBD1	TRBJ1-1	TGTGCCAGCAGCTTAGTCGTTGGGACAGGGGGCTTAGGCGCTGAAGCTTTCTTT	CASSLVVGTGGLGAEAFF
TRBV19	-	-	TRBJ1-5	TGTGCCAGTAGTTTGGGGGGGTCGTACTATAGCAATCAGCCCCAGCATTTT	CASSLGGSYYSNQPQHF
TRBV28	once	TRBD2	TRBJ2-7	TGTGCCAGCAGCACAGCGGCGGGAGTCTCCTACGAGCAGTACTTC	CASSTAAGVSYEQYF
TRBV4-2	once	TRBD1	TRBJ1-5	TGTGCCAGCAGCCAAGAGTCACAGGGGGAGCCCCAGCATTTT	CASSQESQGEPQHF
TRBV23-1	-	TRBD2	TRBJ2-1	TGCGCCGCTCGTGCAGCGGGACCCTACAATGAGCAGTTCTTC	CAARAAGPYNEQFF
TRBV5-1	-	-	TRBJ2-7	TGCGCCAGCAGCTCCGGGACAACCTACGAGCAGTACTTC	CASSSGTTYEQYF
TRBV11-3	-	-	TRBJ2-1	TGTGCCAGCAGTCCTGGGCTCTACAATGAGCAGTTCTTC	CASSPGLYNEQFF
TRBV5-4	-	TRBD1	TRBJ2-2	TGTGCCAGCAGCCCGGACAGGGTGGGGACCGGGGAGCTGTTTTTT	CASSPDRVGTGELFF
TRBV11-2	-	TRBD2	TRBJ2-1	TGTGCCAGCAGCTCAATTAGCGGGAGCCGCTACAATGAGCAGTTCTTC	CASSSISGSRYNEQFF
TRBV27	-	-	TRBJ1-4	TGTGCCAGCAGCACCCCGATCGGCAGTTCAGGAAAACTGTTTTTT	CASSTPIGSSGKLFF
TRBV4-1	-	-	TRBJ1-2	TGCGCCAGCAGCCAAGTCCCCTGGGGCAAGGATGGCTACACCTTC	CASSQVPWGKDGYTF
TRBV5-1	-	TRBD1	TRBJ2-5	TGCGCCAGCAGCTTGGGGGACAGCCAAGAGACCCAGTACTTC	CASSLGDSQETQYF
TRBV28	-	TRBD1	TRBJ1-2	TGTGCCAGCAGGAGGACAGGGGTTAGCTATGGCTACACCTTC	CASRRTGVSYGYTF
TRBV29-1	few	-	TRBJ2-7	TGCAGCGTTGAGGGCGGAGGCAGCTCCTACGAGCAGTACTTC	CSVEGGGSSYEQYF
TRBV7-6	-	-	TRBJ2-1	TGTGCCAGCAGCGGGGAGGCGGGTAGTTCCTACAATGAGCAGTTCTTC	CASSGEAGSSYNEQFF
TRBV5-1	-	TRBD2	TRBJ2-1	TGCGCCAGCAGCTTGGAGGGACTAGACTACAATGAGCAGTTCTTC	CASSLEGLDYNEQFF
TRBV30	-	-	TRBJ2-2	TGTGCCTGGAGTCCAACTTGGGGGGGCCCCACCGGGGAGCTGTTTTTT	CAWSPTWGGPTGELFF
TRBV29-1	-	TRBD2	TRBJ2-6	TGCAGCGTTGAGGGAAGCGGGAGCTCTGGGGCCAACGTCCTGACTTTC	CSVEGSGSSGANVLTF
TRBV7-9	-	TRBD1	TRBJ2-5	TGTGCCAGCAGCTTAAACCGGGACAGCCAAGAGACCCAGTACTTC	CASSLNRDSQETQYF
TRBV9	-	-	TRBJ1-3	TGTGCCAGCAGCGATGAGGACACCATATATTTT	CASSDEDTIYF
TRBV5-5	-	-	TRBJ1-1	TGTGCCAGCAGCCGGGGACACTGGAACACTGAAGCTTTCTTT	CASSRGHWNTEAFF
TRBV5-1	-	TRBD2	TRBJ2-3	TGCGCCAGCAGCTCCGGGGGGTTGTCTAGCACAGATACGCAGTATTTT	CASSSGGLSSTDTQYF
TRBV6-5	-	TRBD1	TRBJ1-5	TGTGCCAGCAAACAGGGGCACAATCAGCCCCAGCATTTT	CASKQGHNQPQHF
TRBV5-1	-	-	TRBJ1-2	TGCGCCAGCAGCTTGGCTCAGGGTGCCTATGGCTACACCTTC	CASSLAQGAYGYTF
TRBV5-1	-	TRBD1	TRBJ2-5	TGCGCCAGCAGCGCCCCGGACAGGGAAGAGACCCAGTACTTC	CASSAPDREETQYF